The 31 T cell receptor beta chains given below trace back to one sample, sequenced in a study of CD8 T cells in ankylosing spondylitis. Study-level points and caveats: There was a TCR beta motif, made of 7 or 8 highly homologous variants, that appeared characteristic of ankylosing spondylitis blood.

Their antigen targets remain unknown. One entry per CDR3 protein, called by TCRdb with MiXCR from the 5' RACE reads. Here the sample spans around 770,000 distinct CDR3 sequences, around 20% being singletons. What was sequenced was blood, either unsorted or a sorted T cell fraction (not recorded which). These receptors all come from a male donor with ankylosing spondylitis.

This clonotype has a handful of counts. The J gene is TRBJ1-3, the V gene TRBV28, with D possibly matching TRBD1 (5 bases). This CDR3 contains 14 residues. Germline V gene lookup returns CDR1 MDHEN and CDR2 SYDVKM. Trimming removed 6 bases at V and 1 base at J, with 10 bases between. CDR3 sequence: CASRIGVSGNTIYF. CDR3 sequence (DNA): TGTGCCAGCAGAATAGGGGTTTCTGGAAACACCATATATTTT.

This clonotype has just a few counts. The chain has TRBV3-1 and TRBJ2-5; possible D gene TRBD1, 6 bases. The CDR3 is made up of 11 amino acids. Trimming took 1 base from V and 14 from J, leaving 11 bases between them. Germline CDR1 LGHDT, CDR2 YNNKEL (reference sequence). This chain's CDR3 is CASSQGGPVYF. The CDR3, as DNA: TGTGCCAGCAGCCAAGGGGGGCCGGTCTACTTC.

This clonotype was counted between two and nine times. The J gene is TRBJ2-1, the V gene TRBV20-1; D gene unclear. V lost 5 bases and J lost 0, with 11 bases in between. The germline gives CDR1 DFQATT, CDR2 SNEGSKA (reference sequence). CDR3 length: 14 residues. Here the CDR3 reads CSAPPVGSYNEQFF. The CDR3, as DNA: TGCAGTGCTCCCCCTGTGGGCTCCTACAATGAGCAGTTCTTC.

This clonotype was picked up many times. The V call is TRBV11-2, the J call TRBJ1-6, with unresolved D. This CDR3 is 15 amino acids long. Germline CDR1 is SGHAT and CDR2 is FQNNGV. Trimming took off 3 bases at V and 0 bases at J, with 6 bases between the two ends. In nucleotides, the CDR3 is TGTGCCAGCAGCTTCCAGAGCTCCTATAATTCACCCCTCCACTTT. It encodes CASSFQSSYNSPLHF.

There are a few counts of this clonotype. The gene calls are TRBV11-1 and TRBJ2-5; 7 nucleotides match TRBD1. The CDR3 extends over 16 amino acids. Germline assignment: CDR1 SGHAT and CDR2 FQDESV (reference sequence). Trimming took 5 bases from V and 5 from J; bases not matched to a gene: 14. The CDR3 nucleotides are TGTGCCAGCAGCGGTAACCACAGGGGTGCGAGGGAGACCCAGTACTTC. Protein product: CASSGNHRGARETQYF.

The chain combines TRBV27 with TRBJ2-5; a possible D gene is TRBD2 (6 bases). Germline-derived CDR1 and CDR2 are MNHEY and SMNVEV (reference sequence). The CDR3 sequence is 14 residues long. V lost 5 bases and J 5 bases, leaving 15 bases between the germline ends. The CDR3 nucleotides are TGTGCCAGCAGTCCCCTGGGGGGTCCTGAGACCCAGTACTTC. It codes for CASSPLGGPETQYF.

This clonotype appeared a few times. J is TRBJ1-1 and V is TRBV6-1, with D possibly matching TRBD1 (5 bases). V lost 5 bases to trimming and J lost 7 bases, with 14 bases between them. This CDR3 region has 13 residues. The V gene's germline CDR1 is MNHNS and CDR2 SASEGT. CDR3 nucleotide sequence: TGTGCCAGCAGTACCGGGGGGAGGCTTGAAGCTTTCTTT. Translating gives CASSTGGRLEAFF.

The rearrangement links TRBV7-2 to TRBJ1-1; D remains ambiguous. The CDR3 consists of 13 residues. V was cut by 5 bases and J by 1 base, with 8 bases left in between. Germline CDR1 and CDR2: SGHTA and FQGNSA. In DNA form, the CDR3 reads TGTGCCAGCAGCCGCCTGAAGAACACTGAAGCTTTCTTT. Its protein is CASSRLKNTEAFF.

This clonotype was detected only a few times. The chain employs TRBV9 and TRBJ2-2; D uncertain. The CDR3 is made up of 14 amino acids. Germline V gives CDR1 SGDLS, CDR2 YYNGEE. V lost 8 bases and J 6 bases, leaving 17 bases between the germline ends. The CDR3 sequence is CASNSGPGAGELFF. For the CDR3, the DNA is TGTGCCAGTAATTCCGGGCCGGGCGCCGGGGAGCTGTTTTTT.

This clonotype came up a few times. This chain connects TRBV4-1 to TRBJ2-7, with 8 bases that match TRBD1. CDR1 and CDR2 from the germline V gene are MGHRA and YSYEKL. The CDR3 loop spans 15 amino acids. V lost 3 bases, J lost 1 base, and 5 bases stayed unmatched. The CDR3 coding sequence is TGCGCCAGCAGCCAGGGACAGGACCCTTCCTACGAGCAGTACTTC. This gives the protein CASSQGQDPSYEQYF.

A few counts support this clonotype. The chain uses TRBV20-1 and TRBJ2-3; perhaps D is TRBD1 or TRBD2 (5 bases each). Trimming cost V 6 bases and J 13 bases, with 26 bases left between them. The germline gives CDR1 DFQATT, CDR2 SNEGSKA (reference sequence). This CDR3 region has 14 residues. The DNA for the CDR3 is TGCAGTGCCAGCCGCGTGGGGCCCGCGACCGGGGAGTATTTT. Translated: CSASRVGPATGEYF.

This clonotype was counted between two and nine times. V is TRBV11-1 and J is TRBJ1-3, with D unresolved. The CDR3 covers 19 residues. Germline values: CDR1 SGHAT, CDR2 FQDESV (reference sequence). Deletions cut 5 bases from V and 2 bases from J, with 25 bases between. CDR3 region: CASSPYTSDGEFPGNTIYF. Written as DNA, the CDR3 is TGTGCCAGCAGCCCCTACACATCCGACGGAGAATTTCCTGGAAACACCATATATTTT.

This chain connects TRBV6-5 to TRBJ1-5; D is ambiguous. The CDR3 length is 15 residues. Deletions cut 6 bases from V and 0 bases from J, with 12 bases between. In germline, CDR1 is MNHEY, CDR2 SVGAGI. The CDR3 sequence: CASSPVLISNQPQHF. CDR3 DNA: TGTGCCAGCAGCCCCGTACTAATTAGCAATCAGCCCCAGCATTTT.

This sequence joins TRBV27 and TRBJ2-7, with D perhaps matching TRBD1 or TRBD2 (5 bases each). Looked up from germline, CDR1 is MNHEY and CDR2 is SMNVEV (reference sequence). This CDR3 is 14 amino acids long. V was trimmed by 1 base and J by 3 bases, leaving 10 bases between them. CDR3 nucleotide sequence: TGTGCCAGCAGTTTATTTGGGGCGGGCTACGAGCAGTACTTC. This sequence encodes CASSLFGAGYEQYF.

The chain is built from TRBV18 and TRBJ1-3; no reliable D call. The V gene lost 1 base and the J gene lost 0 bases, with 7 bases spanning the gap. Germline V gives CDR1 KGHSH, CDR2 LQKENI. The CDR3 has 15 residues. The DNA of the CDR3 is TGTGCCAGCTCACCACAGAGATCCTCTGGAAACACCATATATTTT. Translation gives CASSPQRSSGNTIYF.

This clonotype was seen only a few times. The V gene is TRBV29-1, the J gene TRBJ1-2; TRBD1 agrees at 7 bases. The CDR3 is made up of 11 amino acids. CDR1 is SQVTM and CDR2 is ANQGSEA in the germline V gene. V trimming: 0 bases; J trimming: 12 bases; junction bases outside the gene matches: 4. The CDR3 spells CSVEDTGAHTF. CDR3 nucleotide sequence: TGCAGCGTTGAAGATACAGGGGCGCACACCTTC.

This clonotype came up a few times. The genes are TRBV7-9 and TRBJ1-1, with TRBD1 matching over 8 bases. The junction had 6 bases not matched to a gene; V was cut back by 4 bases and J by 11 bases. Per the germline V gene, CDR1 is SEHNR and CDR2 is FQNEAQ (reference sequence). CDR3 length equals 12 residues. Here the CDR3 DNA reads TGTGCCAGCAGCTCACACAGGGGGGAGGCTTTCTTT. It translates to CASSSHRGEAFF. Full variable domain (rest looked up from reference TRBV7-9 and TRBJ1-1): DTGVSQNPRHKITKRGQNVTFRCDPISEHNRLYWYRQTLGQGPEFLTYFQNEAQLEKSRLLSDRFSAERPKGSFSTLEIQRTEQGDSAMYLCASSSHRGEAFFGQGTRLTVV.

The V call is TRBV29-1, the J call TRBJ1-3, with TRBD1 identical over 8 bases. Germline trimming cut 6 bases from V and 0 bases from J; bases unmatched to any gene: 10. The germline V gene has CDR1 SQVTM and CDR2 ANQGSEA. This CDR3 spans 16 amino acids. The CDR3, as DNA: TGCAGCGTCATCGCGGCAGGGGGCGCCTCTGGAAACACCATATATTTT. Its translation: CSVIAAGGASGNTIYF. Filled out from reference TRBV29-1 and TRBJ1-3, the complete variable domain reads SAVISQKPSRDICQRGTSLTIQCQVDSQVTMMFWYRQQPGQSLTLIATANQGSEATYESGFVIDKFPISRPNLTFSTLTVSNMSPEDSSIYLCSVIAAGGASGNTIYFGEGSWLTVV.

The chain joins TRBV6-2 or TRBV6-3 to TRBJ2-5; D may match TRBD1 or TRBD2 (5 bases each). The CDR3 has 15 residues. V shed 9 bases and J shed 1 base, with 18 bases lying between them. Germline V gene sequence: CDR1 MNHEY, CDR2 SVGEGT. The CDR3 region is CASSRAGKGQETQYF. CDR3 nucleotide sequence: TGTGCCAGTTCGCGGGCAGGGAAGGGCCAAGAGACCCAGTACTTC.

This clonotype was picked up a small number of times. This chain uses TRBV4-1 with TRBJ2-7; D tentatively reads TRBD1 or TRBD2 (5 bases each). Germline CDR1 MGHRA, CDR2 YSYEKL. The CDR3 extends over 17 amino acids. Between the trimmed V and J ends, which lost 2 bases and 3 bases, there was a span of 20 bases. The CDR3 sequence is CASSQQAGFRVYYEQYF. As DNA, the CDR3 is TGCGCCAGCAGCCAACAGGCGGGTTTCAGGGTGTACTACGAGCAGTACTTC.

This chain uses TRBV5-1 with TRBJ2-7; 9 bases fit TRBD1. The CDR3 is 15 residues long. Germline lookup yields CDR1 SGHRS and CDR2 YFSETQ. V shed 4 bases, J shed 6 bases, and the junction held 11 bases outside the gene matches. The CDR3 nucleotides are TGCGCCAGCAGCCGGACAGGGGATGTATACTCCGAGCAGTACTTC. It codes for CASSRTGDVYSEQYF.

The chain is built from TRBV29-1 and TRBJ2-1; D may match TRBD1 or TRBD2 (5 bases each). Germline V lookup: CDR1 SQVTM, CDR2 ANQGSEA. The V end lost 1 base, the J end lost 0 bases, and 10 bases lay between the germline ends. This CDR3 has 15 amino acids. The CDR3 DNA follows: TGCAGCGTTGAAGGGGGGATCAGCTCCTACAATGAGCAGTTCTTC. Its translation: CSVEGGISSYNEQFF.

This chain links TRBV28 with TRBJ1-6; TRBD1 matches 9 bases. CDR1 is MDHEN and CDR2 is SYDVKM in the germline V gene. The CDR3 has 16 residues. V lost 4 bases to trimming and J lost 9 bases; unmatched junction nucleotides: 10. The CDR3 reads CASSSFLGQGSSPLHF. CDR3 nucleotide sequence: TGTGCCAGCAGTTCCTTCCTGGGACAGGGAAGTTCACCCCTCCACTTT.

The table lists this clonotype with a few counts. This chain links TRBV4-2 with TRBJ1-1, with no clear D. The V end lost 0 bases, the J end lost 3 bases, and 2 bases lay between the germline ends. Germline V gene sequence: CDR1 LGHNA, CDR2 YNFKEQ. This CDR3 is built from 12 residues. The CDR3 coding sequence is TGTGCCAGCAGCCAAGAATACACTGAAGCTTTCTTT. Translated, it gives CASSQEYTEAFF.

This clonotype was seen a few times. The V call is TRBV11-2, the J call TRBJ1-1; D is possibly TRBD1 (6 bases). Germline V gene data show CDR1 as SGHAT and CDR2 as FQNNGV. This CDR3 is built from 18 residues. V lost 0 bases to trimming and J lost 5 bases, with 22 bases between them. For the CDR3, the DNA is TGTGCCAGCAGCTTAGAGCTCCCCACGGCCCGGGGGCTGACTGAAGCTTTCTTT. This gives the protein CASSLELPTARGLTEAFF.

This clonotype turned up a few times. The DNA for the CDR3 is TGCGCCAGCAGCCAAGCGTATGGGACTGCGAACACTGAAGCTTTCTTT. It is translated as CASSQAYGTANTEAFF. This chain joins TRBV4-1 and TRBJ1-1, with TRBD1 as a possible D gene (5 bases). The germline gives CDR1 MGHRA, CDR2 YSYEKL. Trimming shortened V by 1 base and J by 1 base, and 13 bases separated the two germline ends. This CDR3 contains 16 residues.

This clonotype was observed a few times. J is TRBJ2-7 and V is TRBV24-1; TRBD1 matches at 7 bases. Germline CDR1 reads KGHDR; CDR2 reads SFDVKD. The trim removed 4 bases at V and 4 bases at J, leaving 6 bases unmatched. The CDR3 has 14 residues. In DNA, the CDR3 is TGTGCCACCAGTGACCCCGAACAGGGGTACGAGCAGTACTTC. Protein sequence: CATSDPEQGYEQYF.

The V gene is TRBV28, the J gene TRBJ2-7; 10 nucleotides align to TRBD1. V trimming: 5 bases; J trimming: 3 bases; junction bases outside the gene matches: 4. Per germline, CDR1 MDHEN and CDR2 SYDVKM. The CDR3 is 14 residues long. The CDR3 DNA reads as TGTGCCAGCAGTACAAGGACAGGGGGCTACGAGCAGTACTTC. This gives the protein CASSTRTGGYEQYF. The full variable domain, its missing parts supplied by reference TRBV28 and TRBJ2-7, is DVKVTQSSRYLVKRTGEKVFLECVQDMDHENMFWYRQDPGLGLRLIYFSYDVKMKEKGDIPEGYSVSREKKERFSLILESASTNQTSMYLCASSTRTGGYEQYFGPGTRLTVT.

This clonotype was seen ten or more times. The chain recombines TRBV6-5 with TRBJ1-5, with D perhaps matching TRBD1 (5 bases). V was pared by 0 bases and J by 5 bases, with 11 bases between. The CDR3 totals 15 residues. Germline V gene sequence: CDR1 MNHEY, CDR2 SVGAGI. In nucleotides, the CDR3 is TGTGCCAGCAGTTACTCGGCAGGGTCAGATCAGCCCCAGCATTTT. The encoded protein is CASSYSAGSDQPQHF.

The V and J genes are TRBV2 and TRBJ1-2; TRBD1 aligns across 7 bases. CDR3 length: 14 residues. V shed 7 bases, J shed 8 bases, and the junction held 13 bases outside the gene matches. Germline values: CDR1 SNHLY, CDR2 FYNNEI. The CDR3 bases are TGTGCCAGCAAAGGGACAGAGGGCACTCAGGGCTACACCTTC. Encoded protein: CASKGTEGTQGYTF.

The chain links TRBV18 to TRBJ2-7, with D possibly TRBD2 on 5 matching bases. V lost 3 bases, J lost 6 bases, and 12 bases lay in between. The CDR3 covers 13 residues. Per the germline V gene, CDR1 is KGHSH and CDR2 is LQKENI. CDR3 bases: TGTGCCAGCTCACCTGTCCAGGCGGGCGAGCAGTACTTC. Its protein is CASSPVQAGEQYF. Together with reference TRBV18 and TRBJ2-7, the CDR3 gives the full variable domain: NAGVMQNPRHLVRRRGQEARLRCSPMKGHSHVYWYRQLPEEGLKFMVYLQKENIIDESGMPKERFSAEFPKEGPSILRIQQVVRGDSAAYFCASSPVQAGEQYFGPGTRLTVT.